A single sample is the source of the 4 T cell receptor beta chains below, sequenced in a study of T cell repertoires in cytomegalovirus infection. TCRdb reprocessed the reads via MiXCR and lists one record per CDR3 protein. The data show approximately 730,000 distinct CDR3 sequences, around 35% seen once. These receptors' targets are unknown. This specimen was cultured PBMCs, taken from culture after CMV antigen stimulation. The receptors derive from a human donor in good health (CMV status not recorded). Some clones in this sample may be carry-over from other donors' samples.

This chain links TRBV2 with TRBJ2-3, with TRBD2 identical over 10 bases. The V segment lost 6 bases and the J segment 5 bases; nucleotides outside the gene matches: 5. This CDR3 is built from 14 residues. CDR1 and CDR2 (germline): SNHLY, FYNNEI. CDR3 loop: CASSRSGRGDTQYF. The CDR3 DNA reads TGTGCCAGCAGCCGGAGCGGGAGGGGAGATACGCAGTATTTT.

In this sample, this clonotype turned up a few times. This chain connects TRBV7-2 to TRBJ1-2, with D possibly matching TRBD1 (5 bases). V dropped 8 bases and J dropped 3 bases, with 10 bases sitting between them. Germline-derived CDR1 and CDR2 are SGHTA and FQGNSA. The CDR3 is 12 amino acids. The CDR3 DNA reads as TGTGCCAGCCTAGACAGACACTATGGCTACACCTTC. It encodes CASLDRHYGYTF.

The chain combines TRBV20-1 with TRBJ2-7, with TRBD1 as a possible D gene (6 bases). The CDR3 has 14 amino acids. The V gene lost 6 bases and the J gene lost 2 bases, with 17 bases spanning the gap. From germline, CDR1 is DFQATT and CDR2 SNEGSKA (reference sequence). CDR3 residues: CSADIPGDPYEQYF. The CDR3 coding sequence is TGCAGTGCGGACATACCAGGGGATCCCTACGAGCAGTACTTC.

This clonotype has at least ten counts. The V call is TRBV7-2, the J call TRBJ2-1; no definite D call. Trimming removed 1 base at V and 5 bases at J, with 18 bases between. CDR1 is SGHTA and CDR2 is FQGNSA in the germline V gene. This CDR3 is 17 amino acids long. CDR3 in amino acids: CASSLELRLENDNEQFF. The CDR3 DNA reads as TGTGCCAGCAGCTTAGAGTTGAGACTGGAGAATGACAATGAGCAGTTCTTC.